A selection of T cell receptor beta chains follows, all from one sample in a study of CXCR3-negative and CXCR3-positive naive CD8 T cells. TCRdb re-called the 5' RACE reads; one entry per CDR3 protein, DNA not given. Found here are 65,000 to 85,000 distinct CDR3 sequences; the top ten clones hold approximately 1.5%. The specimen sequenced was naive CXCR3- CD8+ T cells from blood. Receptors originate from a human donor in good health. Some clones in this sample may be carry-over from other donors' samples. Each CDR3 is given with its conserved first and last residue. The order of the fields is V gene, J gene, CDR3 protein.

v_gene: TRBV29-1
j_gene: TRBJ2-5
CDR3aa: CSGSVGREETQYF

v_gene: TRBV6-5
j_gene: TRBJ2-7
CDR3aa: CASSYFGSLFVHEQYF

v_gene: TRBV5-1
j_gene: TRBJ2-3
CDR3aa: CASSSKTRGTITDTQYF

v_gene: TRBV7-2
j_gene: TRBJ1-3
CDR3aa: CASSYGTGLSSGNTIYF

v_gene: TRBV20-1
j_gene: TRBJ2-7
CDR3aa: CSAPYWTVNLHEQYF

v_gene: TRBV28
j_gene: TRBJ2-3
CDR3aa: CASSFQGTDTQYF

v_gene: TRBV7-2
j_gene: TRBJ2-3
CDR3aa: CASSPDLTDTQYF

v_gene: TRBV12-3/TRBV12-4
j_gene: TRBJ2-1
CDR3aa: CASSAGLAGVSEQFF

v_gene: TRBV7-3
j_gene: TRBJ2-1
CDR3aa: CASSPLEYNEQFF

v_gene: TRBV6-5
j_gene: TRBJ2-6
CDR3aa: CASRYGQGDLHVTGANVLTF

v_gene: TRBV7-2
j_gene: TRBJ2-7
CDR3aa: CASSPSASHEQYF

v_gene: TRBV2
j_gene: TRBJ2-5
CDR3aa: CASSEGARVGETQYF

v_gene: TRBV11-2
j_gene: TRBJ2-1
CDR3aa: CASSLVGTGEQFF

v_gene: TRBV4-1
j_gene: TRBJ2-7
CDR3aa: CASSQHHGGIYEQYF

v_gene: TRBV27
j_gene: TRBJ2-7
CDR3aa: CASSFAAGASYEQYF

v_gene: TRBV28
j_gene: TRBJ2-2
CDR3aa: CASSMTSATGELFF

v_gene: TRBV9
j_gene: TRBJ2-5
CDR3aa: CASSAATGLQETQYF

v_gene: TRBV12-3/TRBV12-4
j_gene: TRBJ2-7
CDR3aa: CASSLRVPEQYF

v_gene: TRBV20-1
j_gene: TRBJ2-1
CDR3aa: CSARVSGSSYNEQFF

v_gene: TRBV7-8
j_gene: TRBJ2-1
CDR3aa: CASSAGSNEQFF

v_gene: TRBV7-9
j_gene: TRBJ1-1
CDR3aa: CASSPAGGSTEAFF

v_gene: TRBV29-1
j_gene: TRBJ1-2
CDR3aa: CSVDEVGYGYTF

v_gene: TRBV20-1
j_gene: TRBJ1-5
CDR3aa: CSASGGNQPQHF

v_gene: TRBV29-1
j_gene: TRBJ2-1
CDR3aa: CSVDGGSSYNEQFF

v_gene: TRBV11-2
j_gene: TRBJ2-5
CDR3aa: CASSSNIGETQYF

v_gene: TRBV7-6
j_gene: TRBJ2-7
CDR3aa: CASSRRTGSSYEQYF

v_gene: TRBV6-5
j_gene: TRBJ1-6
CDR3aa: CASKGQLNSPLHF

v_gene: TRBV6-5
j_gene: TRBJ2-1
CDR3aa: CASSPVGTGHSPLSNEQFF

v_gene: TRBV5-1
j_gene: TRBJ1-1
CDR3aa: CASSLPGVGAFF

v_gene: TRBV5-1
j_gene: TRBJ2-2
CDR3aa: CASGGGAGELFF

v_gene: TRBV27
j_gene: TRBJ2-1
CDR3aa: CASSLGLTVEQFF

v_gene: TRBV9
j_gene: TRBJ2-3
CDR3aa: CASSASGTSTDTQYF

v_gene: TRBV30
j_gene: TRBJ2-5
CDR3aa: CAWSIHNGETQYF

v_gene: TRBV29-1
j_gene: TRBJ1-1
CDR3aa: CSGTGGTEAFF

v_gene: TRBV7-6
j_gene: TRBJ2-3
CDR3aa: CASSWTGSSTDTQYF

v_gene: TRBV5-6
j_gene: TRBJ1-5
CDR3aa: CASSLRTGGPHSNQPQHF

v_gene: TRBV6-2/TRBV6-3
j_gene: TRBJ2-1
CDR3aa: CASVGDRGMSYNEQFF

v_gene: TRBV5-1
j_gene: TRBJ2-2
CDR3aa: CASSLGQMNTGELFF

v_gene: TRBV19
j_gene: TRBJ2-1
CDR3aa: CASSNFGSYNEQFF

v_gene: TRBV29-1
j_gene: TRBJ2-7
CDR3aa: CSATGQTNEQYF

v_gene: TRBV6-2/TRBV6-3
j_gene: TRBJ1-1
CDR3aa: CASSIGQGMNTEAFF

v_gene: TRBV28
j_gene: TRBJ1-1
CDR3aa: CASSKPPRRGTNTEAFF

v_gene: TRBV5-1
j_gene: TRBJ2-4
CDR3aa: CASSLAAPGSGLGNIQYF

v_gene: TRBV29-1
j_gene: TRBJ2-7
CDR3aa: CSVEVQSQDDEQYF

v_gene: TRBV20-1
j_gene: TRBJ2-1
CDR3aa: CSAEGGGGDEQFF

v_gene: TRBV18
j_gene: TRBJ2-4
CDR3aa: CASSPPEGPLAKNIQYF

v_gene: TRBV12-3/TRBV12-4
j_gene: TRBJ2-3
CDR3aa: CASSSLGGSTTDTQYF

v_gene: TRBV29-1
j_gene: TRBJ2-2
CDR3aa: CSIRDSQAGELFF

v_gene: TRBV28
j_gene: TRBJ2-2
CDR3aa: CASSLPGPTGELFF

v_gene: TRBV5-5
j_gene: TRBJ2-1
CDR3aa: CASRPDTDEQFF

v_gene: TRBV29-1
j_gene: TRBJ1-1
CDR3aa: CSGRLGGTEAFF

v_gene: TRBV27
j_gene: TRBJ2-1
CDR3aa: CASSLSPEGLEQFF

v_gene: TRBV29-1
j_gene: TRBJ2-7
CDR3aa: CSVGVYLATGSYEQYF